These 11 T cell receptor beta chains originate from one sample sequenced in a study of cytomegalovirus exposure and HLA in healthy donors (dated by TCRdb to 2016 to 2017). Libraries were built with the immunoSEQ multiplex PCR assay. This immuneACCESS table, as held by TCRdb, lists in-frame sequences with V and J called but not all clones. Of the missing ones, under half trace to an unresolved V gene in checked studies; the others have no known cause. Counted in this sample were some 70,000 clones; around 88% of them appeared once. Together, the top ten hold around 1.7% of the sample. Material: PBMCs. Receptor source: a young woman in good health and CMV-seronegative.

This clone was detected only once. The gene calls are TRBV10-2 and TRBJ2-2; 8 nucleotides agree with TRBD2. V lost 7 bases, J lost 4 bases, and 5 bases stayed unmatched. Germline values: CDR1 WSHSY, CDR2 SAAADI. The CDR3 is made up of 14 amino acids. Here the CDR3 DNA reads TGCGCCAGCACACGGCTAGCGGGCACCGGGGAGCTGTTTTTT. Translation: CASTRLAGTGELFF.

The chain links TRBV5-5 to TRBJ1-2; D possibly corresponds to TRBD1 (5 bases). The CDR3 loop spans 15 amino acids. V dropped 0 bases and J dropped 0 bases, with 9 bases sitting between them. Germline CDR1 and CDR2: SGHKS and YYEKEE (reference sequence). The CDR3 DNA reads TGTGCCAGCAGCTTGGCAGGGATAGCTAACTATGGCTACACCTTC. Protein product: CASSLAGIANYGYTF. Full variable domain (remainder filled in from reference TRBV5-5 and TRBJ1-2): DAGVTQSPTHLIKTRGQQVTLRCSPISGHKSVSWYQQVLGQGPQFIFQYYEKEERGRGNFPDRFSARQFPNYSSELNVNALLLGDSALYLCASSLAGIANYGYTFGSGTRLTVV.

The genes are TRBV5-4 and TRBJ2-1; 10 bases line up with TRBD1. Per the germline V gene, CDR1 is SGHNT and CDR2 is YYREEE (reference sequence). CDR3 size: 18 residues. Unmatched junction bases numbered 16, after V lost 4 bases and J lost 6 bases. The CDR3 nucleotides are TGTGCCAGCAGCCCGAATATCCCCGGGACAGGGGCTCGCAATGAGCAGTTCTTC. Translating gives CASSPNIPGTGARNEQFF.

This clone was detected a few times. The chain employs TRBV5-5 and TRBJ1-5; no definite D call. Between the trimmed V and J ends, which lost 0 bases and 5 bases, there was a span of 6 bases. The CDR3 is made up of 13 amino acids. Germline V gives CDR1 SGHKS, CDR2 YYEKEE (reference sequence). CDR3 in amino acids: CASSLAYDQPQHF. The CDR3 nucleotides are TGTGCCAGCAGCTTGGCCTACGATCAGCCCCAGCATTTT.

The chain links TRBV11-2 to TRBJ2-7, with 9 bases lining up with TRBD2. The CDR3 has 14 amino acids. With V trimmed by 1 base and J by 7 bases, 5 bases remained unmatched. CDR1 is SGHAT and CDR2 is FQNNGV in the germline V gene. This chain's CDR3 is CASSLGGRAGEQYF. Written as DNA, the CDR3 is TGTGCCAGCAGCTTAGGCGGGAGGGCGGGAGAGCAGTACTTC.

The chain carries TRBV19 and TRBJ1-5; weak D call: TRBD1 (5 bases). The CDR3 is 16 amino acids. V was shortened by 1 base and J by 5 bases, with 15 bases between the two germline ends. Germline V gene data show CDR1 as LNHDA and CDR2 as SQIVND (reference sequence). In nucleotides, the CDR3 is TGTGCCAGTAGTATAGCTGCCAGGGTTCGGGATCAGCCCCAGCATTTT. Translated: CASSIAARVRDQPQHF.

CDR3 coding DNA: TGTGCCAGCAGCGGTAGGACAGGGGGCTATAATTCACCCCTCCACTTT. This encodes CASSGRTGGYNSPLHF. This chain joins TRBV7-2 and TRBJ1-6; 10 nucleotides line up with TRBD1. CDR1 and CDR2 from the germline V gene are SGHTA and FQGNSA. Unmatched junction bases numbered 4, after V lost 5 bases and J lost 3 bases. This CDR3 is 16 amino acids long.

V is TRBV2 and J is TRBJ2-6; D remains ambiguous. CDR3 size: 15 residues. Deletions cut 4 bases from V and 0 bases from J, with 7 bases between. Germline assignment: CDR1 SNHLY and CDR2 FYNNEI. CDR3 sequence reads: CASSAGNSGANVLTF. The CDR3 bases are TGTGCCAGCAGTGCAGGTAACTCTGGGGCCAACGTCCTGACTTTC.

This rearrangement joins TRBV11-2 to TRBJ2-7; 8 positions match TRBD2. CDR1 and CDR2 (germline): SGHAT, FQNNGV. With V trimmed by 1 base and J by 2 bases, 7 bases remained unmatched. CDR3 size: 16 residues. The CDR3 spells CASSLVASGSTYEQYF. CDR3 DNA: TGTGCCAGCAGCTTAGTTGCTAGCGGGTCTACCTACGAGCAGTACTTC.

V gene TRBV2 combines with J gene TRBJ2-7; weak D call: TRBD1 (6 bases). The CDR3 has 14 residues. The germline V and J ends were trimmed by 6 bases and 0 bases, with 12 bases remaining between them. Germline CDR1 is SNHLY and CDR2 is FYNNEI. In DNA form, the CDR3 reads TGTGCCAGCAGAAACAGGGAGACCTCCTACGAGCAGTACTTC. Translating gives CASRNRETSYEQYF.

The rearrangement uses TRBV28 and TRBJ2-2; perhaps TRBD1 as D (5 bases). This CDR3 contains 13 residues. Germline values: CDR1 MDHEN, CDR2 SYDVKM. The V gene lost 2 bases and the J gene lost 6 bases, with 7 bases spanning the gap. The CDR3 here is CASSLGAPGELFF. CDR3 DNA sequence: TGTGCCAGCAGTTTAGGGGCTCCCGGGGAGCTGTTTTTT.